Below, 14 T cell receptor beta chains from the same sample are listed, as sequenced in a study of CD8+ T cells in alopecia areata. Described treatment: oral pan-JAK inhibitor, 5-10 mg twice daily. Sequencing used cDNA as its template, made by extracting RNA and reverse transcribing it. Sequenced by immunoSEQ multiplex PCR; TCRdb stores in-frame clones only, minus some. The sample includes about 200,000 clones, roughly two fifths of them seen just once. The sample was CD4+ T cells sorted from blood, taken around week 30, from a patient treated with tofacitinib. All receptors come from a human donor with alopecia areata.

This chain connects TRBV9 to TRBJ2-7, with TRBD1 as a possible D gene (5 bases). V was clipped by 5 bases and J by 3 bases, with 24 bases between them. Looked up from germline, CDR1 is SGDLS and CDR2 is YYNGEE. The CDR3 is 17 amino acids. As DNA, the CDR3 is TGTGCCAGCAGAAACGGTGGGTCCTGGACAATTCTCTACGAGCAGTACTTC. It yields the protein CASRNGGSWTILYEQYF.

J is TRBJ2-6 and V is TRBV5-1; TRBD1 aligns across 9 bases. With 2 bases clipped from V and 4 bases from J, the junction kept 7 bases outside the gene matches. The CDR3 sequence is 17 residues long. CDR1 and CDR2 from the germline V gene are SGHRS and YFSETQ. Written as DNA, the CDR3 is TGCGCCAGCAGCTTATCCACAGGGGGCTGGGGGGCCAACGTCCTGACTTTC. Encoded protein: CASSLSTGGWGANVLTF.

This clone has just one count. J is TRBJ2-5 and V is TRBV2; a weak D match, TRBD1 (6 bases). CDR1 and CDR2 from the germline V gene are SNHLY and FYNNEI. The V end lost 5 bases, the J end lost 4 bases, and 11 bases lay between the germline ends. The CDR3 contains 13 residues. In DNA, the CDR3 is TGTGCCAGCAGTAGACAGGTTGTAGAGACCCAGTACTTC. Translation gives CASSRQVVETQYF.

This rearrangement joins TRBV5-1 to TRBJ2-7, with TRBD1 as a possible D gene (5 bases). The germline CDR1 and CDR2 sequences are SGHRS and YFSETQ. The CDR3 extends over 14 amino acids. Trimming removed 2 bases from V and 3 bases from J, with 12 bases in between. The CDR3 spells CASSFQPTVYEQYF. CDR3 DNA sequence: TGCGCCAGCAGCTTTCAACCGACAGTCTACGAGCAGTACTTC.

DNA of the CDR3: TGTGCCAGCAGCGGGAGTAGAAGCACCTTC. Protein sequence: CASSGSRSTF. The chain joins TRBV6-6 to TRBJ1-2; D is undetermined. CDR1 is MNHNY, CDR2 SVGAGI, per germline (reference sequence). Trimming shortened V by 6 bases and J by 13 bases, and 12 bases separated the two germline ends. The CDR3 is 10 residues long.

This rearrangement joins TRBV5-1 to TRBJ2-1; 10 bases are shared with TRBD2. CDR3 length: 15 residues. The germline V gene encodes CDR1 SGHRS and CDR2 YFSETQ. The ends lost 5 bases at V and 0 bases at J; junction bases unmatched: 2. CDR3 bases: TGCGCCAGCAGGTGGACTAGCGGCTCCTACAATGAGCAGTTCTTC. Residues: CASRWTSGSYNEQFF.

The V call is TRBV25-1, the J call TRBJ1-2; D uncertain. There are 13 residues in the CDR3. V gave up 3 bases and J gave up 8 bases, with 13 bases separating them. Per the germline V gene, CDR1 is MGHDK and CDR2 is SYGVNS. CDR3 loop: CASSEPDRGGYTF. CDR3 sequence (DNA): TGTGCCAGCAGTGAGCCGGATCGAGGAGGCTACACCTTC.

The rearrangement joins TRBV5-1 to TRBJ1-1, with D possibly TRBD1 on 6 matching bases. Trimming removed 7 bases at V and 1 base at J, with 17 bases between. The CDR3 totals 15 residues. Germline values: CDR1 SGHRS, CDR2 YFSETQ. The CDR3 DNA is TGCGCCAGCGGCCGACAGGATTCACAGAACACTGAAGCTTTCTTT. Protein: CASGRQDSQNTEAFF.

The sample holds a few counts of this clone. The V gene is TRBV30, the J gene TRBJ1-6, with a possible D match to TRBD1 (6 bases). The CDR3 spans 16 residues. Trimming removed 4 bases from V and 6 bases from J, with 19 bases in between. The germline V gene has CDR1 GTSNPN and CDR2 SVGIG (reference sequence). CDR3 protein: CAWTKAQAGVNSPLHF. The CDR3 DNA follows: TGTGCCTGGACCAAGGCGCAGGCAGGGGTTAATTCACCCCTCCACTTT.

V is TRBV9 and J is TRBJ1-6; D is perhaps TRBD1 (5 bases). Deletions cut 2 bases from V and 8 bases from J, with 11 bases between. Germline values: CDR1 SGDLS, CDR2 YYNGEE. The CDR3 runs to 14 residues. The CDR3: CASSVRDSYSPLHF. DNA for the CDR3: TGTGCCAGCAGCGTCCGGGACTCTTATTCACCCCTCCACTTT.

The CDR3 region has the DNA TGTGCCAGCAGCTTACGGGACACTCCCACCGGGGAGCTGTTTTTT. Translation: CASSLRDTPTGELFF. V and J are TRBV7-9 and TRBJ2-2; a possible D gene is TRBD1 (6 bases). Germline V gives CDR1 SEHNR, CDR2 FQNEAQ (reference sequence). The V gene lost 2 bases and the J gene lost 4 bases, with 11 bases spanning the gap. The CDR3 runs to 15 residues.

This clone was detected only a few times. The rearrangement links TRBV19 to TRBJ2-3; D might be TRBD1 (7 bases). The CDR3 has 15 residues. CDR1 is LNHDA and CDR2 is SQIVND in the germline V gene (reference sequence). Deletions cut 4 bases from V and 0 bases from J, with 11 bases between. The CDR3 DNA sequence: TGTGCCAGTAGTAGGAGGGGGCAAAGCACAGATACGCAGTATTTT. It yields the protein CASSRRGQSTDTQYF.

This chain connects TRBV30 to TRBJ1-2; a weak D match, TRBD1 (5 bases). V was cut by 4 bases and J by 8 bases, with 20 bases left in between. Per the germline V gene, CDR1 is GTSNPN and CDR2 is SVGIG (reference sequence). CDR3 length: 14 amino acids. The CDR3 sequence is CAWTLAGTLRGYTF. The CDR3 bases are TGTGCCTGGACCCTTGCCGGGACTCTTAGGGGCTACACCTTC.

V is TRBV19 and J is TRBJ1-2; 7 nucleotides align to TRBD1. The CDR3 has 15 residues. The trim removed 6 bases at V and 5 bases at J, leaving 12 bases unmatched. CDR1 is LNHDA and CDR2 is SQIVND in the germline V gene (reference sequence). CDR3 sequence: CASSLSTGPAYGYTF. Here the CDR3 DNA reads TGTGCCAGTAGCCTCTCGACAGGGCCGGCTTATGGCTACACCTTC.